This TCR beta chain was captured in a study of T cell responses to AZD1222 COVID-19 vaccine (dated by TCRdb to the early 2020s). About the investigation overall: TCR sequencing was performed for 230 to 250 trial participants, of whom 207 were given two doses of AZD1222 and 26 were given two doses of MenACWY control vaccine. Trial participants were enrolled into age subgroups of 18-55, 56-69 and 70-plus years, which contained roughly 150, 30 and 60 TCR-sequenced participants, respectively.

To note about this clone: This clone's antigen is unknown. Base qualities are missing; no much larger clone stands one base away.

CDR1 is given as SGHTA and CDR2 as FQGNSA, both from the germline V gene. V lost 1 base and J lost 0 bases; the stretch between them is 10 bases long. The CDR3 runs 15 amino acids, cysteine and phenylalanine included. The sequence is cut down to CDR3 DNA, 45 bases in frame from base 1. The CDR3 regions of human TCRbeta chains were subjected to immunosequencing. On the study's bioinformatics: TCRs in the repertoires were compared against a reference library of SARS-CoV-2-specific TCRs that had been generated with the MIRA antigen-specificity platform. Breadth was defined as the fraction of unique TCRs that were SARS-CoV-2-associated, and depth was defined as the fraction of total T cells that were SARS-CoV-2-associated. Each spike-specific TCR was assigned to its reactive spike region and to a CD4 or CD8 class using the MIRA data. Log10-transformed breadth and depth values were compared by one-way ANOVA with Sidak's multiple comparisons tests. TCRdb carries this immuneACCESS record with in-frame sequences only. Its versions omit some clonotypes, under half of them owing to an unresolved V gene in the studies checked, with the rest unexplained. V, J and clone size derive from that table, while D and trimming were established from the DNA sequence. The sample table shows about 130,000 clones, and roughly 92% are seen once. The leading ten clones occupy about 1.1% of the sample.

What this sample's time point label stands for: about 28 days (+/-7) after the second vaccine dose. AZD1222 recipients with second doses at about 4 weeks or about 12 weeks were pooled, because spike-specific TCR depth and breadth did not differ between schedules. Samples from vaccinated people were obtained from the UK trials COV001 and COV002, which included a single-blind randomized controlled phase 2/3 trial of AZD1222 (ChAdOx1 nCoV-19) in healthy adults. Trial participant PBMC samples were collected at day 0 and day 28 after the second dose for TCRbeta chain sequencing. What the study reported, not specific to this receptor: The 56-69-year group was small, and its depth increase did not reach significance, likely because of low power. Because no day 14 peak-response samples were available, repertoires were characterized only after the peak T cell response. Epitopes outside the regions mutated in the B.1.351 and B.1.1.7 variants were reportedly recognized by nearly half of the unique spike-specific TCRs. The whole spike protein was spanned by vaccine-associated CD4 TCRs, and dominant responses were seen in regions 160-218 and 743-854. After two AZD1222 doses, spike-specific TCR breadth and depth were significantly higher than at day 0 and than in MenACWY recipients. Most participants were white British and females outnumbered males, and the authors suggested that clonal diversity may have been underestimated. Conclusions about previously exposed vaccinees were limited because only 6 or 7 AZD1222 recipients were SARS-CoV-2 seropositive at baseline.

Sample: peripheral blood, taken 28 days after the second AZD1222 dose. This sequence was found in an adult who received the AZD1222 COVID-19 vaccine. Recombination linked TRBV7-2 to TRBJ2-7; a tentative D match to TRBD1 spans 5 bases. Read as DNA, the sequence is TGTGCCAGCAGCTTAGGCACAGGCAGCTCCTACGAGCAGTACTTC. It translates to CASSLGTGSSYEQYF.